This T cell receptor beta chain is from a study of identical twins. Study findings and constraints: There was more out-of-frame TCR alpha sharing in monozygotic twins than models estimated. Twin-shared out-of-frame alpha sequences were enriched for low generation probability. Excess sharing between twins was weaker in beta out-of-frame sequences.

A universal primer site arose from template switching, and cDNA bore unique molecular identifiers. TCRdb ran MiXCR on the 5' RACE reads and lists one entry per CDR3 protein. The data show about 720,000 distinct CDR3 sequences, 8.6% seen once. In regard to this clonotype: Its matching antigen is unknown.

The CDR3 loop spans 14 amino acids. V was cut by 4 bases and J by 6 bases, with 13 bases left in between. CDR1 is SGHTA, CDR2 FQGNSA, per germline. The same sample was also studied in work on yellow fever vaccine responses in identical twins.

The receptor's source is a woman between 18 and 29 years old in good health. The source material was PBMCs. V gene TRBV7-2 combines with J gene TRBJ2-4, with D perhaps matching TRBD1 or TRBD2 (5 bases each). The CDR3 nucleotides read TGTGCCAGCAGCTGGGTCCGGGACGCAAACATTCAGTACTTC. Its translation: CASSWVRDANIQYF.